This is a list of T cell receptor beta chains from one sample in a study of T cell repertoires in cytomegalovirus infection. TCRdb fed the reads into MiXCR, producing one record per CDR3 protein. The table has 250,000 or so distinct CDR3 sequences, roughly 9.1% seen once. Specimen: PBMCs. All receptors derive from a human donor in good health (CMV status not recorded). Some clones in this sample may be carry-over from other donors' samples. CDR3s include the opening cysteine and the closing phenylalanine or tryptophan.

TRBJ2-7	TRBV11-2	CASSLTDDSTYEQYF
TRBJ1-1	TRBV28	CASSLEEAFF
TRBJ2-5	TRBV7-8	CASSPPLAGGETQYF
TRBJ2-7	TRBV7-9	CASRVAAGSSSYEQYF
TRBJ2-5	TRBV6-8	CASTLSTAQETQYF
TRBJ2-1	TRBV29-1	CSVDRTSGGNERQFF
TRBJ2-7	TRBV7-2	CASSLVVTQSSYEQYF
TRBJ1-1	TRBV10-2	CATGGSLGTEAFF
TRBJ1-5	TRBV7-2	CASSSVGGGSNQPQHF
TRBJ2-1	TRBV7-6	CASSYSAGEYNEQFF
TRBJ1-2	TRBV7-2	CASSLARADGYTF
TRBJ1-5	TRBV7-2	CASSLYTGQGPYSNQPQHF
TRBJ1-1	TRBV6-2/TRBV6-3	CASSYSSGFGEAFF
TRBJ2-4	TRBV6-1	CASSDVLRLAKNIQYF
TRBJ2-1	TRBV7-2	CASTRQAGGNEQFF
TRBJ2-6	TRBV7-2	CASRESGNAGANVLTF
TRBJ1-5	TRBV7-2	CASSLAGLSNQPQHF
TRBJ2-7	TRBV7-9	CASSYAPGGASYEQYF
TRBJ2-3	TRBV7-9	CASSLWARRARSTDTQYF
TRBJ1-5	TRBV6-5	CASSGTGGQPQHF
TRBJ1-5	TRBV19	CASSIGRGIARGDQPQHF
TRBJ2-2	TRBV5-1	CASSFIAGGTGELFF
TRBJ2-2	TRBV7-2	CASSHMVGELFF
TRBJ2-5	TRBV28	CASSSFGKETQYF
TRBJ1-2	TRBV25-1	CASSGRDREGYGYTF
TRBJ2-5	TRBV7-2	CASSVGILAGVLETQYF
TRBJ2-7	TRBV19	CASAISLAGAYEQYF
TRBJ2-2	TRBV7-2	CASSYRDRVNTGELFF
TRBJ2-7	TRBV29-1	CSVEPGQGYEQYF
TRBJ1-1	TRBV7-9	CASSLQAGYSEAFF
TRBJ2-3	TRBV7-2	CASSLGGTDTQYF
TRBJ2-5	TRBV4-3	CASSRQTGLPETQYF
TRBJ1-1	TRBV7-9	CASSSALPTAFF
TRBJ2-7	TRBV20-1	CSARVQLAGTGKPEQYF
TRBJ1-1	TRBV7-8	CASSLASLAAGTEAFF
TRBJ1-1	TRBV7-6	CASSPQGGTEAFF
TRBJ1-5	TRBV6-1	CASSVGQGVRQPQHF
TRBJ1-5	TRBV6-4	CASTVKWGRMVPQHF
TRBJ2-2	TRBV7-2	CASSPSPAGELFF
TRBJ1-2	TRBV20-1	CSAKGGRANYGYTF
TRBJ2-1	TRBV29-1	CSAHGLNWNEQFF
TRBJ2-2	TRBV7-2	CASSLARTVGTGELFF
TRBJ2-1	TRBV7-2	CASSLAGNSYNEQFF
TRBJ2-6	TRBV7-8	CASSLGGGFAGANVLTF
TRBJ2-3	TRBV3-1	CASSQVAGRPDTQYF
TRBJ1-3	TRBV7-2	CASSRQGASSGNTIYF